This T cell receptor (beta chain) appears in the sequencing data of a study of cytomegalovirus exposure and HLA in healthy donors. Study observations and caveats: Previously analyzed data showed that most TCR beta V segments were productive at a frequency of about 87% or about 30%.

Concerning this clone: The antigen is not known.

Primers: 60 Vbeta forward and 13 Jbeta reverse. Assay: immunoSEQ multiplex PCR; the TCRdb copy retains only in-frame clones and omits some. The table lists roughly 150,000 clones, 73% of them singletons. Deletions cut 11 bases from V and 2 bases from J, with 12 bases between. The V gene's germline CDR1 is LNHNV and CDR2 YYDKDF (reference sequence). CDR3 length: 13 amino acids. The sequence was collected from a woman between 18 and 29 years old in good health and CMV-seropositive. The chain uses TRBV15 and TRBJ1-4; D unresolved. The sequencing input was PBMCs. The CDR3 loop reads CASQSGTNEKLFF. Here the CDR3 DNA reads TGTGCCTCACAATCGGGGACTAATGAAAAACTGTTTTTT.